The 17 T cell receptor beta chains below were found in one sample sequenced in a study of regulatory T cells in long-lasting Graves disease. Time point: newly diagnosed GD, antithyroid drugs for less than 3 months. The TCR library used RNA extracted from PBMCs. Library construction for TCR beta used iRepertoire HTBI primers and Arm-PCR of CDR3 regions. MiXCR, run by TCRdb on the multiplex PCR reads, gives a single entry per CDR3 protein. The data show about 200,000 distinct CDR3 sequences, approximately 18% seen once. Separately, the same data were catalogued under a study of T cells in Graves' hyperthyroidism and ophthalmopathy.

The sequences come from peripheral blood mononuclear cells (PBMCs), collected at new diagnosis, from a patient treated with antithyroid drugs. The receptors were sampled from a woman aged 25-40 years with Graves disease.

In its sample, this clonotype was seen many times. The chain links TRBV5-6 to TRBJ2-7; 7 positions match TRBD1. V shed 7 bases, J shed 1 base, and the junction held 17 bases outside the gene matches. The CDR3 runs to 17 residues. Per the germline V gene, CDR1 is SGHDT and CDR2 is YYEEEE. This chain's CDR3 is CASGAWGSGTASYEQYF. Here the CDR3 DNA reads TGTGCCAGCGGAGCTTGGGGGTCCGGGACAGCGTCCTACGAGCAGTACTTC.

In its sample, this clonotype was seen a few times. The CDR3 is CASSLIPQGLKETQYF. The CDR3 DNA sequence: TGTGCCAGCAGTTTAATCCCGCAGGGGCTGAAGGAGACCCAGTACTTC. This chain joins TRBV27 and TRBJ2-5; possibly TRBD1 for D (6 bases). Looked up from germline, CDR1 is MNHEY and CDR2 is SMNVEV (reference sequence). The CDR3 length is 16 residues. Trimming shortened V by 2 bases and J by 5 bases, and 18 bases separated the two germline ends.

This clonotype turned up a few times. CDR3 nucleotides: TGTGCCAGCAGCCAGAGCGGGGGGGCCTATGAGCAGTTCTTC. It codes for CASSQSGGAYEQFF. This chain links TRBV4-2 with TRBJ2-1, with TRBD2 matching 10 bases. The V segment lost 3 bases and the J segment 8 bases; nucleotides outside the gene matches: 4. CDR1 is LGHNA and CDR2 is YNFKEQ in the germline V gene. The CDR3 has 14 amino acids.

This clonotype was counted only a few times. The rearrangement links TRBV6-1 to TRBJ1-4; D gene unclear. The germline V gene has CDR1 MNHNS and CDR2 SASEGT. This CDR3 region has 12 residues. CDR3 nucleotide sequence: TGTGTTACGGCGGATCTTAATGAAAAACTGTTTTTT. Translated: CVTADLNEKLFF.

This clonotype was picked up many times. The chain carries TRBV27 and TRBJ2-1; TRBD1 matches at 8 bases. There are 15 residues in the CDR3. J gave up 8 bases and V 6 bases, and 12 bases lay outside the gene matches. The germline V gene has CDR1 MNHEY and CDR2 SMNVEV (reference sequence). For the CDR3, the DNA is TGTGCCAGCAGCCTTGACAGGGGTAGGTTGGATGAGCAGTTCTTC. Residues: CASSLDRGRLDEQFF.

This clonotype appeared many times. V gene TRBV7-8 combines with J gene TRBJ1-6; D may be TRBD1 (5 bases). V lost 3 bases, J lost 8 bases, and 14 bases lay in between. The length of the CDR3 is 15 residues. The germline gives CDR1 SGHVS, CDR2 FQNEAQ. The CDR3 DNA reads TGTGCCAGCAGCTTTCTAAGGGGAGGCGATTCACCCCTCCACTTT. This codes for CASSFLRGGDSPLHF.

This clonotype has a count of ten or more. The chain's CDR3 is CSAQIAFGDVNYNEQFF. Here the CDR3 DNA reads TGCAGTGCTCAGATCGCCTTCGGGGACGTAAACTACAATGAGCAGTTCTTC. The chain uses TRBV20-1 and TRBJ2-1, with D perhaps given as TRBD1 or TRBD2 (5 bases each). V was pared by 5 bases and J by 3 bases, with 23 bases between. This CDR3 contains 17 residues. Per germline, CDR1 DFQATT and CDR2 SNEGSKA (reference sequence).

The chain uses TRBV6-1 and TRBJ2-3; 12 nucleotides align to TRBD2. The CDR3 contains 15 residues. Germline CDR1 and CDR2: MNHNS and SASEGT. After removal of 7 bases from V and 2 bases from J, the junction contained 4 bases not matched to a gene. In DNA form, the CDR3 reads TGTGCCAGCACCCGACTAGCGGGAGCCACAGATACGCAGTATTTT. Its translation: CASTRLAGATDTQYF.

This clonotype was recorded a few times. A read error may explain this, as a much larger clone is one base away. J is TRBJ1-2 and V is TRBV6-2 or TRBV6-3; 7 nucleotides line up with TRBD1. This CDR3 has 15 amino acids. Germline values: CDR1 MNHEY, CDR2 SVGEGT. CDR3: CASRDYRTGAYGHTF. The CDR3, as DNA: TGTGCCAGCAGGGATTACCGGACAGGTGCCTATGGCCACACCTTC.

This clonotype was seen only once. A clone one base away is much larger, so this may be a read error. The rearrangement uses TRBV30 and TRBJ2-5; D might be TRBD1 (5 bases). V was shortened by 5 bases and J by 2 bases, with 9 bases between the two germline ends. The V gene's germline CDR1 is GTSNPN and CDR2 SVGIG (reference sequence). The CDR3 sequence is 12 residues long. In DNA form, the CDR3 reads TGTGCCTGGGCGGCAGGGCAAGAGACCCAGTACTTC. This translates into CAWAAGQETQYF.

With respect to this clonotype: The conserved closing phenylalanine or tryptophan is absent in this CDR3, likely reflecting a read error. The chain employs TRBV29-1 and TRBJ2-6; D ambiguous. The CDR3 is made up of 14 amino acids. Trimming stripped 6 bases from V and 1 base from J, with 10 bases between. Looked up from germline, CDR1 is SQVTM and CDR2 is ANQGSEA. The CDR3 loop reads CSVVSTSGANVLTV. The CDR3 coding sequence is TGCAGCGTCGTGAGTACGTCTGGGGCCAACGTCCTGACTGTC.

The rearrangement uses TRBV20-1 and TRBJ1-4, with 7 bases matching TRBD1. V gave up 0 bases and J gave up 5 bases; unmatched junction bases: 6. The CDR3 loop spans 15 amino acids. Germline V gene lookup returns CDR1 DFQATT and CDR2 SNEGSKA (reference sequence). CDR3 sequence: CSARDPTGTNEKLFF. The CDR3 DNA reads TGCAGTGCTAGAGACCCGACAGGGACGAATGAAAAACTGTTTTTT.

Ten or more counts support this clonotype. The chain employs TRBV12-3 or TRBV12-4 and TRBJ1-3; D call uncertain. V was cut by 5 bases and J by 0 bases, with 8 bases left in between. CDR3 length equals 14 residues. CDR3 nucleotide sequence: TGTGCCAGCAGTACAGTAGACTCTGGAAACACCATATATTTT. Translated, it gives CASSTVDSGNTIYF.

This clonotype was detected many times. The chain uses TRBV7-9 and TRBJ2-5; a possible D gene is TRBD2 (6 bases). V lost 5 bases, J lost 5 bases, and 18 bases lay in between. The CDR3 runs 15 residues. Germline lookup yields CDR1 SEHNR and CDR2 FQNEAQ (reference sequence). The CDR3 region is CASSPKGRELETQYF. CDR3 DNA sequence: TGTGCCAGCAGCCCCAAGGGACGGGAGTTGGAGACCCAGTACTTC.

This clonotype was observed a few times. Given a much more abundant clone one base away, this may be a read error. The chain joins TRBV15 to TRBJ1-1; perhaps TRBD1 as D (5 bases). The CDR3 spans 15 residues. Per germline, CDR1 LNHNV and CDR2 YYDKDF (reference sequence). The V and J ends lost 0 bases and 6 bases respectively, with 14 bases between them. The CDR3 sequence is CATSRDRTRGAEAFF. In nucleotides, the CDR3 is TGTGCCACCAGCAGAGATAGAACGAGGGGCGCTGAAGCTTTCTTT. Full variable domain (outside the CDR3, taken from reference TRBV15 and TRBJ1-1): DAMVIQNPRYQVTQFGKPVTLSCSQTLNHNVMYWYQQKSSQAPKLLFHYYDKDFNNEADTPDNFQSRRPNTSFCFLDIRSPGLGDTAMYLCATSRDRTRGAEAFFGQGTRLTVV.

This clonotype has a count of ten or more. V is TRBV5-1 and J is TRBJ1-4, with D hard to call. V lost 1 base, J lost 0 bases, and 7 bases lay in between. The CDR3 runs to 15 residues. CDR1 is SGHRS, CDR2 YFSETQ, per germline. The CDR3 is CASSLSPATNEKLFF. Written as DNA, the CDR3 is TGCGCCAGCAGCTTGTCGCCTGCAACTAATGAAAAACTGTTTTTT.

This clonotype was observed at least ten times. This chain links TRBV7-8 with TRBJ2-2, with TRBD1 matching over 9 bases. The CDR3 is 15 amino acids. The V segment lost 6 bases and the J segment 4 bases; nucleotides outside the gene matches: 6. Germline V gives CDR1 SGHVS, CDR2 FQNEAQ. The CDR3 DNA sequence: TGTGCCAGCAGGTCCGGGACAGGGAGCACCGGGGAGCTGTTTTTT. Translation: CASRSGTGSTGELFF.